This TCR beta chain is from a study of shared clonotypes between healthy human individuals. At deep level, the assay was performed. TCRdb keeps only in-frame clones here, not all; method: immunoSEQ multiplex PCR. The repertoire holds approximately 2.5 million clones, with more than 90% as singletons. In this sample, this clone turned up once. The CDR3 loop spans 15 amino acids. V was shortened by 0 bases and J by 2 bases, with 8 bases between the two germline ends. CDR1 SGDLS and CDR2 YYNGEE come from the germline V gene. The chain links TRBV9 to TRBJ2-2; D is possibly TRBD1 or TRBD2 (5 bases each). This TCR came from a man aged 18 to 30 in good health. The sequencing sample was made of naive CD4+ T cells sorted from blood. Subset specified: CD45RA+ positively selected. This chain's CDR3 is CASSVGDPNTGELFF. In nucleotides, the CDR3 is TGTGCCAGCAGCGTAGGGGACCCAAACACCGGGGAGCTGTTTTTT.